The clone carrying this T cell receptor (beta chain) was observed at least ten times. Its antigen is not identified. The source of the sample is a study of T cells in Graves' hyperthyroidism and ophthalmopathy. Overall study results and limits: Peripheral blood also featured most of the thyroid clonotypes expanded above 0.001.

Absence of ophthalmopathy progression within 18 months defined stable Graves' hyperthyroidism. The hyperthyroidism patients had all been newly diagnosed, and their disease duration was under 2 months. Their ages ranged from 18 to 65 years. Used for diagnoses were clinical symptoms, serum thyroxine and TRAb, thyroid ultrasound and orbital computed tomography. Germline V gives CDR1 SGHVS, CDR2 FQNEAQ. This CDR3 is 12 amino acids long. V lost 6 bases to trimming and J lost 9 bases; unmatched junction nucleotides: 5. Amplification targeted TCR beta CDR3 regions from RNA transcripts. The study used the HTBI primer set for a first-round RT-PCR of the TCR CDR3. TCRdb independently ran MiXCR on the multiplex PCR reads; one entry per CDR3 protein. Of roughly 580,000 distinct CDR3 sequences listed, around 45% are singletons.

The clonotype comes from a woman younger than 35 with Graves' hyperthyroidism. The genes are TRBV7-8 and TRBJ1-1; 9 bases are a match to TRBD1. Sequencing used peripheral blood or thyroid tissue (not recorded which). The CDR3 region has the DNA TGTGCCAGCAGACAGGGGGCAAGTAAAGCTTTCTTT. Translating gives CASRQGASKAFF.